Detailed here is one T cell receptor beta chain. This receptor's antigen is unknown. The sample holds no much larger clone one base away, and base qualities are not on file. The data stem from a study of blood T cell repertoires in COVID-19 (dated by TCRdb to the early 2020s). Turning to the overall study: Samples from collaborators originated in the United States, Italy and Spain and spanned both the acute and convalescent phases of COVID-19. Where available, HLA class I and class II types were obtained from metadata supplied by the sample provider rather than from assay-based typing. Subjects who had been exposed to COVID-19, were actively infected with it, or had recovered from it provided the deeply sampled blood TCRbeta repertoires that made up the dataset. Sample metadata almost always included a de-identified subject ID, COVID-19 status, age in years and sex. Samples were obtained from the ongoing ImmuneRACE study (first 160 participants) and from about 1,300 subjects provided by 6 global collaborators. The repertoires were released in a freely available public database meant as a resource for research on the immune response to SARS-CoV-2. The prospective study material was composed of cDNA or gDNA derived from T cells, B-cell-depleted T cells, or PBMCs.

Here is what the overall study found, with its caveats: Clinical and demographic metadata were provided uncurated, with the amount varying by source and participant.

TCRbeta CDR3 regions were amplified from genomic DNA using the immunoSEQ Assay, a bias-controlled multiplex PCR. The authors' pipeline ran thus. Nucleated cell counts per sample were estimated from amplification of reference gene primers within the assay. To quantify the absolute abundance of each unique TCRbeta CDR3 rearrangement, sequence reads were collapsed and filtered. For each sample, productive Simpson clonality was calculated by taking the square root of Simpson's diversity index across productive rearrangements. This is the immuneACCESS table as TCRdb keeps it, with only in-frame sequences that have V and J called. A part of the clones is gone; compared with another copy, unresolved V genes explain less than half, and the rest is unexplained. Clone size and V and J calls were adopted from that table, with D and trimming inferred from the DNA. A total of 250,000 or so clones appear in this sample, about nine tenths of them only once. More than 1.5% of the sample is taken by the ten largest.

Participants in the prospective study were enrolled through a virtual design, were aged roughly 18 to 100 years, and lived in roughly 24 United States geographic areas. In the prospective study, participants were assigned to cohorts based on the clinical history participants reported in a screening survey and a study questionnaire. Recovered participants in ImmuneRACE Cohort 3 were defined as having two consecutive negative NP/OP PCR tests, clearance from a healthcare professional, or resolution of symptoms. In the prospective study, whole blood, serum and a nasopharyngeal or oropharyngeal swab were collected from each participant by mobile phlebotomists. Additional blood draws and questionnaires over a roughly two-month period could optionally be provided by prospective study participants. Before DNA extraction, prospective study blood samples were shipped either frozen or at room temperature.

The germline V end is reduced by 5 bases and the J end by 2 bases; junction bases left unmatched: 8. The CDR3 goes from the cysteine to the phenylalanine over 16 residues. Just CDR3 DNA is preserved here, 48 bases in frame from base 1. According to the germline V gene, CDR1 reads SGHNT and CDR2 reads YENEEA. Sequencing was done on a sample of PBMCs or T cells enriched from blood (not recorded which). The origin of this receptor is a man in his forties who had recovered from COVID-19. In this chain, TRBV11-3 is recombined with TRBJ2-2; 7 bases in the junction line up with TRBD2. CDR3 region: CASSRSGAGNTGELFF. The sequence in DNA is TGTGCCAGCAGCCGCTCGGGAGCGGGAAACACCGGGGAGCTGTTTTTT.